This T cell receptor beta chain was observed in a study of T cell responses to AZD1222 COVID-19 vaccine. The data were produced by immunoSEQ multiplex PCR, yet TCRdb's version contains in-frame clones alone and is incomplete. The sample records about 120,000 clones, roughly 88% being singletons. The CDR3 loop spans 14 amino acids. Germline V gene sequence: CDR1 MNHNY, CDR2 SVGAGI (reference sequence). V was trimmed by 6 bases and J by 5 bases, leaving 15 bases between them. Of note for this clone: What it recognizes is unknown.

Study-wide points: Repertoires were sampled only after the peak T cell response. Spike-specific TCR breadth and depth both grew after two AZD1222 doses. Just a handful of people given AZD1222 tested seropositive at baseline.

Second-dose intervals near 4 or 12 weeks were combined. Specimen: peripheral blood, collected 28 days after the second AZD1222 dose. This TCR came from an adult who received the AZD1222 COVID-19 vaccine. The chain combines TRBV6-6 with TRBJ2-3; D is perhaps TRBD2 (6 bases). CDR3: CASRDSLAEDTQYF. The CDR3 coding sequence is TGTGCCAGCAGGGACTCGTTAGCGGAAGATACGCAGTATTTT.